This entry describes one T cell receptor (beta chain). Its antigen is unidentified. Reverse transcription of all isolated RNA meant that expressed TCRB transcripts were sequenced. TCRdb's table, derived via immunoSEQ multiplex PCR, lists solely in-frame clones and lacks some. In the table there are under 450,000 clones, 14% of which are singletons. The sample is drawn from a study of beta chain features in type 1 diabetes. Regarding the study as a whole: cDNA-based reads could over-represent cells with high TCR expression.

Naive, central memory, regulatory and stem cell-like memory cells within the CD4+ compartment were sorted using CD45RO/CCR7/CD25/CD127/CD95/CD27. There are 15 residues in the CDR3. Germline values: CDR1 SGHRS, CDR2 YFSETQ. V shed 3 bases and J shed 5 bases, with 16 bases lying between them. This sequence was found in a young man in good health. Sequencing was carried out using naive CD4+ T cells from blood. The J gene is TRBJ2-3, the V gene TRBV5-1; D gene unclear. CDR3 sequence reads: CASSWPLTERDTQYF. The CDR3 DNA sequence: TGCGCCAGCAGCTGGCCGCTGACTGAAAGAGATACGCAGTATTTT.